Listed here are 12 T cell receptor beta chains from one sample, sequenced in a study of patients and donors after allogeneic stem cell transplantation. TCRdb recomputed calls from the RT-PCR reads with MiXCR, one row per CDR3 protein. The sample has more than 850,000 distinct CDR3 sequences; 18% are singletons. The sequencing sample was made of blood, either unsorted or a sorted T cell fraction (not recorded which). The receptor set was obtained from a human donor who was either an allogeneic HSCT recipient or a stem cell or donor lymphocyte infusion donor (not recorded which). It is not recorded whose cells these are; they may come from a transplant donor.

This chain joins TRBV11-3 and TRBJ1-6, with no clear D. The germline CDR1 and CDR2 sequences are SGHNT and YENEEA. This CDR3 spans 14 amino acids. Deletions cut 3 bases from V and 4 bases from J, with 7 bases between. As DNA, the CDR3 is TGTGCCAGCAGCTTCCCCGGATATAATTCACCCCTCCACTTT. Its translation is CASSFPGYNSPLHF.

This clonotype turned up a few times. The chain links TRBV9 to TRBJ1-3; D call uncertain. The CDR3 runs 12 residues. Germline CDR1 is SGDLS and CDR2 is YYNGEE. V lost 3 bases and J lost 8, with 9 bases in between. The CDR3 DNA is TGTGCCAGCAGCGGAGGGAGGGACACCATATATTTT. Residues: CASSGGRDTIYF.

In its sample, this clonotype was seen many times. V is TRBV12-3 or TRBV12-4 and J is TRBJ1-1; D is ambiguous. The ends were cut back, 3 bases at V and 8 bases at J, with 7 bases in the middle. The CDR3 has 11 amino acids. The CDR3 DNA sequence: TGTGCCAGCAGTTTGTTGGAAGAAGCTTTCTTT. Its translation is CASSLLEEAFF.

This clonotype was detected a few times. CDR3 bases: TGTGCCAGCAGCCAGGGACAGAACAATCAGCCCCAGCATTTT. This codes for CASSQGQNNQPQHF. The chain uses TRBV3-1 and TRBJ1-5; TRBD1 aligns across 7 bases. V gave up 3 bases and J gave up 3 bases; unmatched junction bases: 2. Germline loops: CDR1 LGHDT, CDR2 YNNKEL (reference sequence). The CDR3 spans 14 residues.

This rearrangement joins TRBV20-1 to TRBJ2-2, with a possible D match to TRBD2 (6 bases). Trimming took 2 bases from V and 4 from J, leaving 11 bases between them. The CDR3 has 14 residues. Germline V gene sequence: CDR1 DFQATT, CDR2 SNEGSKA (reference sequence). The CDR3 sequence is CSARSGLGTGELFF. CDR3 DNA: TGCAGTGCTAGAAGCGGGCTGGGCACCGGGGAGCTGTTTTTT.

This clonotype was seen ten or more times. The genes are TRBV12-3 or TRBV12-4 and TRBJ2-5; no reliable D call. Trimming stripped 8 bases from V and 2 bases from J, with 6 bases between. This CDR3 spans 11 amino acids. The CDR3 DNA reads as TGTGCCAGCGCGATACAAGAGACCCAGTACTTC. Translation gives CASAIQETQYF.

The rearrangement links TRBV27 to TRBJ2-7, with D uncertain. The CDR3 runs 14 residues. In germline, CDR1 is MNHEY, CDR2 SMNVEV (reference sequence). The ends were cut back, 2 bases at V and 6 bases at J, with 14 bases in the middle. The CDR3 nucleotides read TGTGCCAGCAGTTTAATCGACGGCTACCTCGAGCAGTACTTC. Its protein product is CASSLIDGYLEQYF.

This clonotype came up a few times. This chain uses TRBV29-1 with TRBJ1-3; no firm D call. Trimming shortened V by 4 bases and J by 4 bases, and 11 bases separated the two germline ends. The CDR3 extends over 13 amino acids. Germline values: CDR1 SQVTM, CDR2 ANQGSEA. CDR3 sequence: CSVAKKEGNTIYF. The CDR3 DNA reads TGCAGCGTTGCGAAAAAAGAGGGAAACACCATATATTTT.

This clonotype was counted once. This rearrangement joins TRBV6-2 or TRBV6-3 to TRBJ1-1; TRBD1 matches at 7 bases. With 2 bases clipped from V and 11 bases from J, the junction kept 11 bases outside the gene matches. The CDR3 is 14 residues long. CDR1 and CDR2 (germline): MNHEY, SVGEGT. In nucleotides, the CDR3 is TGTGCCAGCAGTTACAAGGGGACAGTCGGTGGCGCTTTCTTT. Protein: CASSYKGTVGGAFF.

The J gene is TRBJ1-2, the V gene TRBV19; D not certain. The CDR3 covers 12 residues. V lost 7 bases and J 8 bases, leaving 14 bases between the germline ends. Germline V gives CDR1 LNHDA, CDR2 SQIVND (reference sequence). For the CDR3, the DNA is TGTGCCAGTACCCAAGCCGACGGGGGCTACACCTTC. Translation: CASTQADGGYTF.

The chain has TRBV12-3 or TRBV12-4 and TRBJ2-3, with D perhaps matching TRBD1 or TRBD2 (5 bases each). The CDR3 is 14 amino acids. The V end was cut by 6 bases, the J end by 4 bases, with 14 bases between. CDR3: CASRRDPSSDTQYF. The CDR3 DNA follows: TGTGCCAGCAGAAGGGACCCCAGCTCAGATACGCAGTATTTT.

This chain links TRBV6-1 with TRBJ2-5, with 12 bases aligning to TRBD2. Germline V lookup: CDR1 MNHNS, CDR2 SASEGT. The CDR3 loop spans 13 amino acids. V dropped 10 bases and J dropped 6; count of bases not matched to a gene: 6. This CDR3 reads CAIRLAGEKTQYF. CDR3 coding DNA: TGTGCCATCCGACTAGCGGGAGAGAAGACCCAGTACTTC.